A few counts support the clone carrying this TCR beta chain. The target antigen is unknown. The V gene's germline CDR1 is MDHEN and CDR2 SYDVKM. After removal of 2 bases from V and 11 bases from J, the junction contained 4 bases not matched to a gene. CDR3 length: 12 residues. TCR beta cDNA libraries had unique molecular identifiers. TCRdb recomputed calls from the PCR reads with MiXCR, one row per CDR3 protein. This table holds approximately 730,000 distinct CDR3 sequences, roughly 27% found once. The data stem from a study of post-analysis software for immune sequencing data. Study results and caveats: Controls showed lower frequencies than patients for five TRBV segments, and TRBV5-6, TRBV5-1 and TRBV20-1 were among these.

This TCR was sampled from a girl aged 5-17 years with multiple sclerosis. Sequencing input: blood. J is TRBJ2-5 and V is TRBV28; TRBD1 matches 8 bases. The CDR3 loop is CASSLNRGEQYF. CDR3 in DNA: TGTGCCAGCAGTTTAAACAGGGGGGAGCAGTACTTC.